This T cell receptor (beta chain) derives from a study of spatial heterogeneity in lung cancer. General observations from the study: For expanded intratumoral alpha and beta TCRs, counts tracked tumor mutation counts.

Sample time point: sample taken at primary tumor resection. For this clonotype: Its specificity is not known.

There are 16 residues in the CDR3. Germline V gives CDR1 WSHSY, CDR2 SAAADI. V was pared by 5 bases and J by 5 bases, with 13 bases of the junction left unmatched. TCRdb re-derived calls from the 5' RACE reads in MiXCR, one entry per CDR3 protein. The data contain about 7,800 distinct CDR3 sequences, under 20% of them singletons. The V and J genes are TRBV10-2 and TRBJ2-7; 9 nucleotides line up with TRBD2. This TCR came from a female donor with early-stage non-small cell lung cancer. This specimen consisted of lung tumor tissue, obtained at surgery. The CDR3 DNA reads TGCGCCAGCAGTCTTTTTCGACCCCTAGCGGGGCACGAGCAGTACTTC. It translates to CASSLFRPLAGHEQYF.